Following are 4 T cell receptor beta chains from one sample sequenced in a study of regulatory T cells in long-lasting Graves disease. The time point was: persistent/refractory GD, antithyroid drugs over 5 years with positive TRAb. Researchers made the TCR library from RNA that was extracted from PBMCs. Through Arm-PCR of CDR3 regions and iRepertoire HTBI primers, TCR beta libraries were built. TCRdb ran MiXCR on the multiplex PCR reads and lists one entry per CDR3 protein. The repertoire has under 500,000 distinct CDR3 sequences, around 20% of them found once; the top ten carry less than 25%. This specimen consisted of peripheral blood mononuclear cells (PBMCs), obtained when the disease was refractory, from a patient treated with antithyroid drugs. Every receptor here comes from a female donor with Graves disease.

The chain is built from TRBV24-1 and TRBJ2-1, with D possibly TRBD2 on 5 matching bases. Trimming removed 4 bases from V and 8 bases from J, with 11 bases in between. The CDR3 is 13 amino acids. The germline V gene encodes CDR1 KGHDR and CDR2 SFDVKD. The CDR3 nucleotides are TGTGCCACCAGTGACCCGACGCGGGATGAGCAGTTCTTC. Translating gives CATSDPTRDEQFF.

The chain uses TRBV7-9 and TRBJ1-4; D possibly corresponds to TRBD1 (5 bases). CDR1 and CDR2 (germline): SEHNR, FQNEAQ (reference sequence). This CDR3 has 14 amino acids. With 2 bases removed from V and 8 bases from J, the gap between germline ends came to 12 bases. CDR3 sequence reads: CASSLIGGGEKLFF. The CDR3 coding sequence is TGTGCCAGCAGCTTAATCGGGGGAGGAGAAAAACTGTTTTTT. Looking up the rest from reference TRBV7-9 and TRBJ1-4 gives the full variable domain: DTGVSQNPRHKITKRGQNVTFRCDPISEHNRLYWYRQTLGQGPEFLTYFQNEAQLEKSRLLSDRFSAERPKGSFSTLEIQRTEQGDSAMYLCASSLIGGGEKLFFGSGTQLSVL.

This clonotype was observed a few times. The chain combines TRBV10-3 with TRBJ1-3; no clear D gene. Germline CDR1 reads ENHRY; CDR2 reads SYGVKD. Trimming pared 2 bases from V and 3 bases from J, leaving 11 bases between. This CDR3 contains 15 residues. This CDR3 is CAISERAPDGNTIYF. Written as DNA, the CDR3 is TGTGCCATCAGTGAGCGGGCGCCGGATGGAAACACCATATATTTT.

The chain joins TRBV19 to TRBJ1-2, with 7 nucleotides matching TRBD1. The V and J ends lost 4 bases and 4 bases, in that order; junction bases with no gene match: 15. The CDR3 has 17 residues. The germline V gene encodes CDR1 LNHDA and CDR2 SQIVND (reference sequence). The CDR3 loop is CASSTRQGATAGYGYTF. The CDR3 bases are TGTGCCAGTAGTACGCGACAGGGTGCCACCGCAGGCTATGGCTACACCTTC.